What follows is one T cell receptor (beta chain) and its context. As yet, its antigen is unknown. Viral peptide pool expansion of antigen-specific CD4+ T cells preceded sequencing in the ViraFEST assay. Culturing for about ten days preceded CD4+ T cell isolation. Testing of the vaccine recipients showed negative nucleocapsid antibodies and no prior SARS-CoV-2 infection. Here immunoSEQ multiplex PCR was the method, and the copy in TCRdb shows in-frame clones only, minus some. The table shows 71,000 or so clones, with approximately 79% occurring only once. CDR1 SGHRS and CDR2 YFSETQ come from the germline V gene. The V and J ends lost 4 bases and 2 bases respectively, with 8 bases between them. This CDR3 has 13 amino acids. These data come from a study of vaccination effects on CD4 cells after COVID-19.

This chain joins TRBV5-1 and TRBJ2-3; a possible D gene is TRBD2 (6 bases). The clonotype originates from a human donor who received a COVID-19 vaccine. Sequencing used CD4+ T cells from PBMCs cultured with HCoV-OC43 spike peptides, obtained before COVID-19 vaccination. Specified subset: HCoV-OC43 spike overlapping peptide pool stimulation. CDR3 amino acids: CASSRDSTDTQYF. In nucleotides, the CDR3 is TGCGCCAGCAGCCGGGACTCCACAGATACGCAGTATTTT.